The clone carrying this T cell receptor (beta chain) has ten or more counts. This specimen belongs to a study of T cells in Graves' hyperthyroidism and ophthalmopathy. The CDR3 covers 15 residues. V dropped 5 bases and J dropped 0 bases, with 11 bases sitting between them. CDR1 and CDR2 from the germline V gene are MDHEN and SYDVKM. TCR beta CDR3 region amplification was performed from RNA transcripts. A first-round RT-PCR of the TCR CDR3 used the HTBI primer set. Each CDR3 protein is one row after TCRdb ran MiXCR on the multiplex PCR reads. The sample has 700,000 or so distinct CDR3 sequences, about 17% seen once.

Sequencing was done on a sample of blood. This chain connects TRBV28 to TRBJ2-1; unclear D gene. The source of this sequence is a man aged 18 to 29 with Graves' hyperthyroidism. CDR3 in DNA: TGTGCCAGCAGTGTTGGGCGCAGCTCCTACAATGAGCAGTTCTTC. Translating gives CASSVGRSSYNEQFF.